The 25 T cell receptor beta chains presented below share a single source sample, sequenced in a study of blood T cells in healthy people across ages. Alongside a J-beta primer mix, a sample-barcoded 5' primer served in a second PCR lasting roughly 7 to 11 cycles. TCRdb fed the 5' RACE reads into MiXCR, producing one record per CDR3 protein. The data contain hundreds of thousands of distinct CDR3 sequences, around two fifths of them singletons. Sequenced material: blood. Source of these receptors: a man aged 80 or over in good health.

As concerns this clonotype: A junction boundary mismatches the germline segment, possibly from a read error. This sequence joins TRBV14 and TRBJ1-6; no firm D call. The CDR3 has 13 residues. The germline V gene encodes CDR1 SGHDN and CDR2 FVKESK. CDR3 residues: CAGSKPMNSPLHF. The CDR3 region has the DNA TGTGCCGGCAGCAAACCGATGAATTCACCCCTCCACTTT. The variable domain in full, completed from reference TRBV14 and TRBJ1-6, reads EAGVTQFPSHSVIEKGQTVTLRCDPISGHDNLYWYRRVMGKEIKFLLHFVKESKQDESGMPNNRFLAERTGGTYSTLKVQPAELEDSGVYFCAGSKPMNSPLHFGNGTRLTVT.

This chain joins TRBV7-2 and TRBJ1-1; D not certain. Germline V CDR1 and CDR2: SGHTA, FQGNSA. Trimming removed 5 bases at V and 8 bases at J, with 12 bases between. This CDR3 is 12 amino acids long. DNA for the CDR3: TGTGCCAGCAGCCCCCTCCGGTACGAAGCTTTCTTT. Its translation is CASSPLRYEAFF.

The V gene is TRBV20-1, the J gene TRBJ2-4, with 8 bases lining up with TRBD1. The J call may be faulty, since TRBJ2-7 better matches the DNA end. The germline V gene encodes CDR1 DFQATT and CDR2 SNEGSKA (reference sequence). CDR3 length: 14 residues. The CDR3 bases are TGCAGTGCGCACCCAGGGGGCGTAGGCTACGAGCAGTACTTC. Amino acid sequence: CSAHPGGVGYEQYF.

About this clonotype itself: A single base separates this from a much larger clone, so it may be a read error. This CDR3 is CASSSTGNKAYKQYF. CDR3 in DNA: TGTGCCAGCAGCTCTACAGGGAATAAGGCCTACAAGCAGTACTTC. The rearrangement links TRBV7-2 to TRBJ2-7, with D perhaps matching TRBD1 (6 bases). CDR3 length: 15 amino acids. Germline lookup yields CDR1 SGHTA and CDR2 FQGNSA.

On this clonotype itself: A much larger clonotype is one base distant, so this may be a read error. This chain connects TRBV6-1 to TRBJ2-7; unclear D gene. The germline V gene has CDR1 MNHNS and CDR2 SASEGT. CDR3 length: 13 amino acids. DNA of the CDR3: TGTACCAGCAGTGAATCAGGCAAGTTGGAGCAGTACTTC. Its protein is CTSSESGKLEQYF.

This clonotype was seen more than once but under ten times. V and J are TRBV27 and TRBJ2-5, with 7 bases that match TRBD1. The CDR3 is 15 amino acids. CDR1 MNHEY and CDR2 SMNVEV come from the germline V gene (reference sequence). With V trimmed by 5 bases and J by 1 base, 7 bases remained unmatched. CDR3 in amino acids: CASSPRQGRQETQYF. CDR3 sequence (DNA): TGTGCCAGCAGTCCTCGACAGGGCCGCCAAGAGACCCAGTACTTC.

The chain's CDR3 is CASSGGDYGARTTQETQYF. CDR3 nucleotides: TGTGCCAGCAGTGGGGGGGACTACGGGGCCCGAACAACCCAAGAGACCCAGTACTTC. The chain recombines TRBV25-1 with TRBJ2-5, with 7 bases identical to TRBD2. Trimming cost V 4 bases and J 1 base; bases outside gene matches: 18. There are 19 residues in the CDR3. The V gene's germline CDR1 is MGHDK and CDR2 SYGVNS.

The V and J genes are TRBV6-2 or TRBV6-3 and TRBJ2-5; weak D call: TRBD1 (5 bases). CDR1 and CDR2 from the germline V gene are MNHEY and SVGEGT. V was shortened by 8 bases and J by 5 bases, with 12 bases between the two germline ends. The CDR3 totals 12 residues. CDR3 bases: TGTGCCAGCCACGCAGGGTTGGAGACCCAGTACTTC. This translates into CASHAGLETQYF.

The V gene is TRBV19, the J gene TRBJ1-1; possible D gene TRBD1, 6 bases. Trimming cost V 4 bases and J 11 bases, with 11 bases left between them. Germline V gene data show CDR1 as LNHDA and CDR2 as SQIVND (reference sequence). This CDR3 comprises 11 residues. CDR3 coding DNA: TGTGCCAGTAGTACGGACAGTGCGGCTTTCTTT. This codes for CASSTDSAAFF. Looking up the rest from reference TRBV19 and TRBJ1-1 gives the full variable domain: DGGITQSPKYLFRKEGQNVTLSCEQNLNHDAMYWYRQDPGQGLRLIYYSQIVNDFQKGDIAEGYSVSREKKESFPLTVTSAQKNPTAFYLCASSTDSAAFFGQGTRLTVV.

In this sample, this clonotype turned up a few times. The V and J genes are TRBV28 and TRBJ1-6; weak D call: TRBD1 (6 bases). The ends were cut back, 5 bases at V and 6 bases at J, with 14 bases in the middle. Germline V gene data show CDR1 as MDHEN and CDR2 as SYDVKM. CDR3 size: 15 residues. The CDR3: CASSPETGRNSPLHF. The CDR3 region has the DNA TGTGCCAGCAGTCCCGAGACAGGTCGTAATTCACCCCTCCACTTT. Complete variable domain (other parts from reference TRBV28 and TRBJ1-6): DVKVTQSSRYLVKRTGEKVFLECVQDMDHENMFWYRQDPGLGLRLIYFSYDVKMKEKGDIPEGYSVSREKKERFSLILESASTNQTSMYLCASSPETGRNSPLHFGNGTRLTVT.

The gene calls are TRBV20-1 and TRBJ2-5; D not resolved. The J call is doubtful: the DNA matches TRBJ2-1 better. The CDR3 sequence is 14 residues long. Germline lookup yields CDR1 DFQATT and CDR2 SNEGSKA (reference sequence). The CDR3 loop is CSASNSAYQETQFF. DNA for the CDR3: TGCAGTGCGTCCAATTCGGCCTACCAAGAGACCCAGTTCTTC.

The rearrangement links TRBV7-9 to TRBJ2-1; 12 nucleotides match TRBD2. Germline V CDR1 and CDR2: SEHNR, FQNEAQ (reference sequence). The CDR3 covers 12 residues. V was clipped by 5 bases and J by 15 bases; unmatched bases: 5. The CDR3 DNA is TGTGCCAGCAGCACAACGACTAGCGGGGGGTTCTTC. This encodes CASSTTTSGGFF. The whole variable domain, filled in from reference TRBV7-9 and TRBJ2-1, reads DTGVSQNPRHKITKRGQNVTFRCDPISEHNRLYWYRQTLGQGPEFLTYFQNEAQLEKSRLLSDRFSAERPKGSFSTLEIQRTEQGDSAMYLCASSTTTSGGFFGPGTRLTVL.

This clonotype was counted a few times. The chain is built from TRBV11-2 and TRBJ2-7, with D perhaps matching TRBD1 or TRBD2 (6 bases each). V was trimmed by 6 bases and J by 4 bases, leaving 16 bases between them. The germline V gene encodes CDR1 SGHAT and CDR2 FQNNGV. This CDR3 is 14 amino acids long. This CDR3 is CASREGGGGYEQYF. The CDR3, as DNA: TGTGCCAGCAGGGAGGGGGGAGGTGGTTACGAGCAGTACTTC.

This chain connects TRBV6-2 or TRBV6-3 to TRBJ2-7, with 7 positions matching TRBD1. After removal of 2 bases from V and 0 bases from J, the junction contained 4 bases not matched to a gene. The germline gives CDR1 MNHEY, CDR2 SVGEGT. The CDR3 is 15 residues long. CDR3 loop: CASSYATGSSYEQYF. In DNA form, the CDR3 reads TGTGCCAGCAGTTACGCGACAGGGAGCTCCTACGAGCAGTACTTC.

This rearrangement joins TRBV6-2 or TRBV6-3 to TRBJ2-4, with D possibly TRBD1 on 6 matching bases. The J call may not be correct, given that the DNA end is closer to TRBJ2-5. In germline, CDR1 is MNHEY, CDR2 SVGEGT. CDR3 size: 16 residues. In DNA form, the CDR3 reads TGTGCCAGCAGTTACGATAGGACAGCGCTCCAAGAGACCCAGTACTTC. Protein sequence: CASSYDRTALQETQYF.

The table lists this clonotype with a few counts. The V gene is TRBV24-1, the J gene TRBJ2-5, with D tentatively TRBD1 (5 bases). This CDR3 has 15 amino acids. V lost 1 base to trimming and J lost 1 base, with 9 bases between them. Germline V lookup: CDR1 KGHDR, CDR2 SFDVKD. The CDR3 region has the DNA TGTGCCACCAGTGATTTAGGTCAGGGCCAAGAGACCCAGTACTTC. Its translation: CATSDLGQGQETQYF.

This clonotype was detected ten times or more. The V and J genes are TRBV5-1 and TRBJ2-1; D gene ambiguous. Trimming removed 2 bases at V and 3 bases at J, with 12 bases between. This CDR3 has 15 residues. Germline CDR1 SGHRS, CDR2 YFSETQ. The CDR3 sequence is CASSLADSFYNEQFF. CDR3 nucleotide sequence: TGCGCCAGCAGCTTAGCAGATAGTTTCTACAATGAGCAGTTCTTC.

The chain links TRBV7-6 to TRBJ2-3; possible D gene TRBD1, 6 bases. This CDR3 region has 16 residues. Deletions cut 5 bases from V and 3 bases from J, with 18 bases between. The germline CDR1 and CDR2 sequences are SGHVS and FNYEAQ. The CDR3 protein is CASSPRRGGVTDTQYF. The CDR3 region has the DNA TGTGCCAGCAGCCCCCGTAGAGGGGGTGTTACAGATACGCAGTATTTT.

There are a few counts of this clonotype. The V call is TRBV10-1, the J call TRBJ2-7; 11 bases line up with TRBD1. V lost 1 base to trimming and J lost 2 bases; unmatched junction nucleotides: 4. CDR3 length: 16 residues. Per germline, CDR1 WNHNN and CDR2 SYGVQD (reference sequence). CDR3: CASSEYVDRGPYEQYF. In DNA, the CDR3 is TGCGCCAGCAGTGAGTATGTGGACAGGGGGCCCTACGAGCAGTACTTC.

The table lists this clonotype with a few counts. V usage is TRBV6-6 and J usage is TRBJ2-7, with a possible D match to TRBD2 (5 bases). The V gene lost 2 bases and the J gene lost 6 bases, with 23 bases spanning the gap. CDR3 length: 17 amino acids. CDR1 and CDR2 (germline): MNHNY, SVGAGI (reference sequence). The CDR3, as DNA: TGTGCCAGCAGTTACCCCCACAGCCCGGGGTCAAGTGGCGAGCAGTACTTC. Protein sequence: CASSYPHSPGSSGEQYF.

The sample holds one count of this clonotype. A much larger clone sits a single nucleotide away, making a read error possible. The chain employs TRBV29-1 and TRBJ2-1; 9 positions agree with TRBD1. CDR1 is SQVTM, CDR2 ANQGSEA, per germline. The CDR3 consists of 14 residues. In DNA, the CDR3 is TGCGGCGGGATCGGGACAGGGAGGCACAATGAGCAGTTCTTC. This encodes CGGIGTGRHNEQFF.

This chain connects TRBV20-1 to TRBJ2-2; 9 bases fit TRBD1. The V segment lost 5 bases and the J segment 3 bases; nucleotides outside the gene matches: 7. The CDR3 is 15 amino acids. Germline CDR1 DFQATT, CDR2 SNEGSKA (reference sequence). This CDR3 is CSALQGAWDTGELFF. The CDR3 region has the DNA TGCAGTGCTCTACAGGGGGCGTGGGACACCGGGGAGCTGTTTTTT.

This chain joins TRBV12-3 or TRBV12-4 and TRBJ2-4, with 8 bases aligning to TRBD1. CDR3 size: 13 residues. The V gene end was trimmed by 6 bases and the J gene end by 8 bases; junction bases not matched to a gene: 6. CDR3 amino acids: CASRPGQGDIQYF. CDR3 nucleotide sequence: TGTGCCAGCAGACCTGGACAGGGAGACATTCAGTACTTC.

As for this clonotype: At one end the junction does not follow the germline gene, possibly because of a read error. The gene calls are TRBV7-6 and TRBJ2-6, with TRBD2 matching 11 bases. The germline gives CDR1 SGHVS, CDR2 FNYEAQ. The CDR3 covers 19 residues. Written as DNA, the CDR3 is TGTGCCAGCAGCCAAATAGCGGGAGGGTTCTCCTCTGGGGCCAACGGCCTGACTTTC. This codes for CASSQIAGGFSSGANGLTF.

This clonotype was seen only a few times. The chain couples TRBV29-1 to TRBJ2-7, with 15 bases lining up with TRBD2. CDR1 is SQVTM, CDR2 ANQGSEA, per germline. J lost 1 base, V lost 1 base, and 11 bases had no gene match. There are 19 residues in the CDR3. The CDR3 reads CSVEVSRTSGRERSYEQYF. The CDR3 DNA sequence: TGCAGCGTTGAAGTTTCCCGGACTAGCGGGAGGGAAAGGTCCTACGAGCAGTACTTC.